The entry below describes one TCR beta chain. Given a much more abundant clone one base away, this may be a read error. The record originates from a study of shared clonotypes between healthy human individuals. Background on the study: The study enrolled two women and a few men aged 18 to 49.

Every unsorted PBMC PCR replicate was loaded with approximately 290 ng DNA, approximately 29,000 T cell genomes. Sequencing of unsorted PBMC DNA was carried out using ten immunoSEQ deep assay plates. Produced via immunoSEQ multiplex PCR; TCRdb's table is partial and in-frame only. The sample contains hundreds of thousands of clones, roughly four fifths of which appear only once. Each sample came from a Caucasian adult donor living in Nashville, Tennessee. The CDR3 contains 14 residues. Looked up from germline, CDR1 is SGHVS and CDR2 is FQNEAQ. The chain employs TRBV7-8 and TRBJ2-7; weak D call: TRBD2 (5 bases). Sequences were obtained from PBMCs. The TCR was taken from a woman between 35 and 50 years old in good health. Some clones in this sample may be carry-over from other donors' samples. CDR3 DNA: TGTGCCTGCAGCAGGACTTCGCATTCCTACGAGCAGTACTTC. It translates to CACSRTSHSYEQYF. The variable domain in full, with the rest retrieved from reference TRBV7-8 and TRBJ2-7, is GAGVSQSPRYKVAKRGQDVALRCDPISGHVSLFWYQQALGQGPEFLTYFQNEAQLDKSGLPSDRFFAERPEGSVSTLKIQRTQQEDSAVYLCACSRTSHSYEQYFGPGTRLTVT.